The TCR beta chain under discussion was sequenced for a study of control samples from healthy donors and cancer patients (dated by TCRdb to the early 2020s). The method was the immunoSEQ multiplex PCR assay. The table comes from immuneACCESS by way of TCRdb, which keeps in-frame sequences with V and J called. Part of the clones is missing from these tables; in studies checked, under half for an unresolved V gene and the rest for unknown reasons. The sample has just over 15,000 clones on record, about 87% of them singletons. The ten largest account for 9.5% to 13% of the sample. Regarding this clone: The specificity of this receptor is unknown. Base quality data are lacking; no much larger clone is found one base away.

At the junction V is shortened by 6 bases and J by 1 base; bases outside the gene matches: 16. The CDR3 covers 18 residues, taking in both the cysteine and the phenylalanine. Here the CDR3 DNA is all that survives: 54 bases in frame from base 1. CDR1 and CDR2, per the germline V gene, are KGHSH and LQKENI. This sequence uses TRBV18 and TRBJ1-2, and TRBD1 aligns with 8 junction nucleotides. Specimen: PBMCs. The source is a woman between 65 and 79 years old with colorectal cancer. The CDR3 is CASSTFPGQALGNYGYTF. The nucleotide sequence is TGTGCCAGCTCTACCTTCCCGGGACAGGCCCTGGGTAACTATGGCTACACCTTC. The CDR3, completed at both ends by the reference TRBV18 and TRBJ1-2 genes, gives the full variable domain NAGVMQNPRHLVRRRGQEARLRCSPMKGHSHVYWYRQLPEEGLKFMVYLQKENIIDESGMPKERFSAEFPKEGPSILRIQQVVRGDSAAYFCASSTFPGQALGNYGYTFGSGTRLTVV.